This T cell receptor beta chain comes out of a study of T cells in Graves' hyperthyroidism and ophthalmopathy. The TCR beta CDR3 regions underwent amplification using RNA transcripts as the source. The study used the HTBI primer set for a first-round RT-PCR of the TCR CDR3. A single record per CDR3 protein comes from TCRdb applying MiXCR to the multiplex PCR reads. The sample yields more than 300,000 distinct CDR3 sequences, roughly 15% seen once. The PBMCs were taken from less than 11 ml of fresh peripheral blood. This clonotype was observed many times. The CDR3 has 16 residues. Germline V gene lookup returns CDR1 SGHRS and CDR2 YFSETQ. Unmatched junction bases numbered 7, after V lost 1 base and J lost 2 bases.

The J gene is TRBJ2-7, the V gene TRBV5-1; 9 bases align to TRBD2. The source of this sequence is a woman aged 25 to 39 with Graves' ophthalmopathy. The sample was blood. CDR3 protein: CASSLRRGTSTYEQYF. In DNA form, the CDR3 reads TGCGCCAGCAGCTTGCGGCGGGGGACTAGCACCTACGAGCAGTACTTC.